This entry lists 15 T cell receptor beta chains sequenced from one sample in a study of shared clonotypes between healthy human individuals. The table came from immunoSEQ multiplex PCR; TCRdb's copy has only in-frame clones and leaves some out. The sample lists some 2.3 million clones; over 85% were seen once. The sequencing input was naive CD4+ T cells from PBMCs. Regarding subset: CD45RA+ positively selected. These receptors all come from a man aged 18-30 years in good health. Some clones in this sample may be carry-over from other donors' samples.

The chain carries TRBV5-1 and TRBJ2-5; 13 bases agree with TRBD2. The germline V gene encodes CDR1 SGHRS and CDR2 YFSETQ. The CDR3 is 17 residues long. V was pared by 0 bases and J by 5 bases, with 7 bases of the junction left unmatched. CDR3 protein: CASSLVTGTSGMETQYF. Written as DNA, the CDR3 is TGCGCCAGCAGCTTGGTAACCGGGACTAGCGGGATGGAGACCCAGTACTTC.

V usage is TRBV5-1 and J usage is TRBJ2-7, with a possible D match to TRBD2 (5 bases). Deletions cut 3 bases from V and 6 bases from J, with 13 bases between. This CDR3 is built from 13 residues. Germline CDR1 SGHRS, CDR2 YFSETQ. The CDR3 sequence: CASSSPGKSEQYF. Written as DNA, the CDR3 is TGCGCCAGCAGCTCCCCGGGGAAGAGCGAGCAGTACTTC.

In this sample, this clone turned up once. The CDR3 reads CASSLYRDNSYEQYF. Here the CDR3 DNA reads TGTGCCAGCAGTTTATATAGGGACAACTCCTACGAGCAGTACTTC. This chain links TRBV28 with TRBJ2-7; D is possibly TRBD1 (6 bases). Per germline, CDR1 MDHEN and CDR2 SYDVKM. The CDR3 extends over 15 amino acids. Trimming cost V 1 base and J 0 bases, with 10 bases left between them.

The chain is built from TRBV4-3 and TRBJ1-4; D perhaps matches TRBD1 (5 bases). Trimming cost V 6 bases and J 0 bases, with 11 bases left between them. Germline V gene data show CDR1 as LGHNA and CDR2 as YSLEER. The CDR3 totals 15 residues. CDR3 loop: CASRRGPTTNEKLFF. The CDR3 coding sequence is TGCGCCAGCAGAAGGGGACCCACAACTAATGAAAAACTGTTTTTT.

DNA for the CDR3: TGTGCCAGCAGCTTAGTCCGGGTTGACCGGCGGGAAAAACTGTTTTTT. Its translation is CASSLVRVDRREKLFF. This rearrangement joins TRBV7-9 to TRBJ1-4; D is uncertain. CDR1 is SEHNR and CDR2 is FQNEAQ in the germline V gene (reference sequence). The CDR3 has 16 amino acids. V dropped 1 base and J dropped 8 bases, with 17 bases sitting between them.

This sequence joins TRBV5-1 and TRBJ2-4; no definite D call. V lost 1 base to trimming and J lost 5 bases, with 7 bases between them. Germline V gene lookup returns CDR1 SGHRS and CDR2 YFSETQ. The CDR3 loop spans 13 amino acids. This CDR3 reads CASSLIPENIQYF. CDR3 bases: TGCGCCAGCAGCTTGATCCCAGAAAACATTCAGTACTTC.

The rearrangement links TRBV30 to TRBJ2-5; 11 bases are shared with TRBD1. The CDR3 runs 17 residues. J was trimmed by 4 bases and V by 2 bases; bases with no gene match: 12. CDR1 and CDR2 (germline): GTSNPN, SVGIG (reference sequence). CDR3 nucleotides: TGTGCCTGGAGTCAAACCGGGACAGGGGGTTGGGTAGAGACCCAGTACTTC. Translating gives CAWSQTGTGGWVETQYF. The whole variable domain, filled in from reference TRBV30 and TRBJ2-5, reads SQTIHQWPATLVQPVGSPLSLECTVEGTSNPNLYWYRQAAGRGLQLLFYSVGIGQISSEVPQNLSASRPQDRQFILSSKKLLLSDSGFYLCAWSQTGTGGWVETQYFGPGTRLLVL.

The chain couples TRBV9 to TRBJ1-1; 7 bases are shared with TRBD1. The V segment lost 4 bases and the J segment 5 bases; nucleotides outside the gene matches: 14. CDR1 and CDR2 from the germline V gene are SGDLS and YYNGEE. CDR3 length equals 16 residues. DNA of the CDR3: TGTGCCAGCAGCCTCCTACCGACAGGGAGTGGGACTGAAGCTTTCTTT. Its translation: CASSLLPTGSGTEAFF.

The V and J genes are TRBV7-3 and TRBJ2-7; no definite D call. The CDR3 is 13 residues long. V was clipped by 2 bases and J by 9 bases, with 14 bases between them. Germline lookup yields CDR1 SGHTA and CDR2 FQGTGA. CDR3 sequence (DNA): TGTGCCAGCAGCTTATACAGCTACGAGCGGCAGTACTTC. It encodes CASSLYSYERQYF.

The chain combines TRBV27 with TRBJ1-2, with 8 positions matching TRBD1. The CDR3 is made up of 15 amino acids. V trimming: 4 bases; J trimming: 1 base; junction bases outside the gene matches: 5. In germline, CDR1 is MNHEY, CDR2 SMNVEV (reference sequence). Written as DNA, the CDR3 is TGTGCCAGCAGTTCAGGGGGCGCAGATAACTATGGCTACACCTTC. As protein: CASSSGGADNYGYTF.

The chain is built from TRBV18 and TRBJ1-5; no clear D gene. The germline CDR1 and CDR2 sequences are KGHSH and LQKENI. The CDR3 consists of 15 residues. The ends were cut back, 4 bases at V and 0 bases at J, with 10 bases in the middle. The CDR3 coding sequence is TGTGCCAGCTCACTAAATCAACATAGCAATCAGCCCCAGCATTTT. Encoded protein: CASSLNQHSNQPQHF.

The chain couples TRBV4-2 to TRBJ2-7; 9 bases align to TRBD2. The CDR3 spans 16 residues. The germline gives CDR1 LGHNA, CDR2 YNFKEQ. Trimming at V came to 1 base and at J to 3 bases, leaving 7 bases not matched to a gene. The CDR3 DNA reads TGTGCCAGCAGCCAAGTGGGGTCTAGCGGGATCTACGAGCAGTACTTC. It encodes CASSQVGSSGIYEQYF.

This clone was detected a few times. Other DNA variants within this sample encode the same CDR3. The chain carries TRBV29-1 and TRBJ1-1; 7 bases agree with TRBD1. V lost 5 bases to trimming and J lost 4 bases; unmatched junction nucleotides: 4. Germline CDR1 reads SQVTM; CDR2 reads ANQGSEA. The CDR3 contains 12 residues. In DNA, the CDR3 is TGCAGCGTTCGCAGGGGGATCACTGAAGCTTTCTTT. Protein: CSVRRGITEAFF.

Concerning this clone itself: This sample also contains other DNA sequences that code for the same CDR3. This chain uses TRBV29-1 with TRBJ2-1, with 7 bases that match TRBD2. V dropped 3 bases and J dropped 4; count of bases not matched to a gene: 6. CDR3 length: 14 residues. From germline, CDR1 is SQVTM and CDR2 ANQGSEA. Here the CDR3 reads CSVDRGSGYNEQFF. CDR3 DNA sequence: TGCAGCGTTGACCGCGGGAGTGGTTACAATGAGCAGTTCTTC.

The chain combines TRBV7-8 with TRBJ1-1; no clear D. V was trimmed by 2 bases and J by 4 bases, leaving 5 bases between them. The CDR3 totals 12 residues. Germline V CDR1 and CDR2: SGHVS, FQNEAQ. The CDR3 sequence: CASSLKVTEAFF. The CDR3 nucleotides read TGTGCCAGCAGCTTAAAGGTCACTGAAGCTTTCTTT.